A selection of T cell receptor beta chains follows, all from one sample in a study of T cell repertoires in cytomegalovirus infection. TCRdb reprocessed the reads with MiXCR, giving one entry per CDR3 protein. The sample has approximately 74,000 distinct CDR3 sequences; around 42% are singletons. Their antigens are not known. The material sequenced was CD8+ T cells from cultured PBMCs, taken from culture after CMV antigen stimulation. The receptors originated from a human donor in good health (CMV status not recorded). Some clones in this sample may be carry-over from other donors' samples. The CDR3 runs from the conserved cysteine through the conserved F or W. Each record gives: clone size, D gene, J gene, V gene, CDR3 length, CDR3 DNA, CDR3 protein. The D gene is left open where the match is weak. The size entry is marked missing in some rows and otherwise reads once, few, many or a size class.

size: NA
D: NA
J: TRBJ2-4
V: TRBV3-1
length: 22
DNA: TGTGCCAGCAGCCGGAGGCTCTTCCTGGCCCTCCGGGGTCGGGCGGCCAAAAACATTCAGTACTTC
CDR3: CASSRRLFLALRGRAAKNIQYF

size: many
D: TRBD1
J: TRBJ1-1
V: TRBV7-4
length: 16
DNA: TGTGCCAGCAGCGTTCCAGGGGGCCCCATGAACACTGAAGCTTTCTTT
CDR3: CASSVPGGPMNTEAFF

size: few
D: TRBD1
J: TRBJ1-1
V: TRBV12-3/TRBV12-4
length: 17
DNA: TGTGCCAGCAGTTTTTCTTTGCGGGACAGGAGCCCGAACGAAGCTTTCTTT
CDR3: CASSFSLRDRSPNEAFF

size: few
D: TRBD1
J: TRBJ1-2
V: TRBV6-5
length: 15
DNA: TGTGCCAGCAGTCCCTATCGGACAGGGGGAGATGGCTACACCTTC
CDR3: CASSPYRTGGDGYTF

size: NA
D: TRBD2
J: TRBJ2-1
V: TRBV6-8
length: 17
DNA: TGTGCCAGCAGTTACCCGACTAGCGGGGGACCATACAATGAGCAGTTCTTC
CDR3: CASSYPTSGGPYNEQFF

size: NA
D: TRBD1
J: TRBJ2-5
V: TRBV7-9
length: 15
DNA: TGTGCCAGCAGCCCCCGGGACAGGGGACAAGAGACCCAGTACTTC
CDR3: CASSPRDRGQETQYF

size: NA
D: TRBD1
J: TRBJ2-1
V: TRBV3-1
length: 15
DNA: TGTGCCAGCAGCCCAGGGGGAGCCTCCTACAATGAGCAGTTCTTC
CDR3: CASSPGGASYNEQFF

size: NA
D: NA
J: TRBJ2-3
V: TRBV6-8
length: 15
DNA: TGTGCCAGCAGTAGGCTAGGGAGGTTTTCAGATACGCAGTATTTT
CDR3: CASSRLGRFSDTQYF

size: NA
D: NA
J: TRBJ1-2
V: TRBV7-3
length: 16
DNA: TGTGCCAGCAGCCAACTCACCGCTCAGGGTGTAGAGGGCTACACCTTC
CDR3: CASSQLTAQGVEGYTF

size: NA
D: NA
J: TRBJ2-1
V: TRBV7-8
length: 15
DNA: TGTGCCAGCAGCGGGGCCGCCATTTCCTACAATGAGCAGTTCTTC
CDR3: CASSGAAISYNEQFF

size: NA
D: NA
J: TRBJ1-4
V: TRBV7-9
length: 17
DNA: TGTGCCAGCAGTTCCTCGGGAACGGGACCCTCGGAGGGAAAACTGTTTTTT
CDR3: CASSSSGTGPSEGKLFF

size: few
D: TRBD1
J: TRBJ2-7
V: TRBV7-8
length: 14
DNA: TGTGCCAGCAGCCGGGACAGGGCCCTCTACGAGCAGTACTTC
CDR3: CASSRDRALYEQYF

size: NA
D: NA
J: TRBJ1-1
V: TRBV5-4
length: 14
DNA: TGTGCCAGCAGCTTGGGTGCGGGGCACACTGAAGCTTTCTTT
CDR3: CASSLGAGHTEAFF

size: NA
D: NA
J: TRBJ1-1
V: TRBV20-1
length: 13
DNA: TGCAGTGCTATTGACCCCTTAAGCACTGAAGCTTTCTTT
CDR3: CSAIDPLSTEAFF

size: NA
D: NA
J: TRBJ1-1
V: TRBV12-3/TRBV12-4
length: 14
DNA: TGTGCCAGCTCCATCGGGGCGGGGAACACTGAAGCTTTCTTT
CDR3: CASSIGAGNTEAFF

size: NA
D: NA
J: TRBJ1-1
V: TRBV6-5
length: 13
DNA: TGTGCCAGCAGTCCTGAAAAGAACACTGAAGCTTTCTTT
CDR3: CASSPEKNTEAFF

size: NA
D: NA
J: TRBJ2-3
V: TRBV9
length: 12
DNA: TGTGCCAGTCGAGGGCTCACAGATACGCAGTATTTT
CDR3: CASRGLTDTQYF

size: few
D: TRBD1
J: TRBJ1-6
V: TRBV28
length: 17
DNA: TGTGCCAGCAGTTTCGGGGGACAGAGCTCCTATAATTCACCCCTCCACTTT
CDR3: CASSFGGQSSYNSPLHF

size: few
D: TRBD1
J: TRBJ2-7
V: TRBV19
length: 14
DNA: TGTGCCAGTAGTATTGGGACAGGCAGCTACGAGCAGTACTTC
CDR3: CASSIGTGSYEQYF

size: few
D: TRBD1
J: TRBJ1-4
V: TRBV20-1
length: 17
DNA: TGCAGTGCTAGAGATCCCAGGGGGTCCAGCGGGAATGAAAAACTGTTTTTT
CDR3: CSARDPRGSSGNEKLFF

size: few
D: NA
J: TRBJ2-1
V: TRBV2
length: 11
DNA: TGTGCCAGAACAGACGGGAATGAGCAGTTCTTC
CDR3: CARTDGNEQFF

size: many
D: TRBD1
J: TRBJ2-7
V: TRBV7-6
length: 14
DNA: TGTGCCAGCAGCTTAGGACAGGGCCCGGAAGAGCAGTACTTC
CDR3: CASSLGQGPEEQYF

size: few
D: NA
J: TRBJ2-5
V: TRBV7-8
length: 15
DNA: TGTGCCAGCAGCCCGCAGGGCAGTAGCCAAGAGACCCAGTACTTC
CDR3: CASSPQGSSQETQYF

size: few
D: TRBD2
J: TRBJ2-3
V: TRBV4-2
length: 16
DNA: TGTGCCAGCAGCCAAGCACTAGCGGGGGGGATAGATACGCAGTATTTT
CDR3: CASSQALAGGIDTQYF

size: few
D: NA
J: TRBJ2-7
V: TRBV10-3
length: 14
DNA: TGTGCCATCAGTGAAAAGGGGAGGCTGGACGAGCAGTACTTC
CDR3: CAISEKGRLDEQYF

size: NA
D: NA
J: TRBJ2-1
V: TRBV6-2/TRBV6-3
length: 12
DNA: TGTGCCAGCAGCATCGTTACGGATGAGCAGTTCTTC
CDR3: CASSIVTDEQFF